Each of the 28 T cell receptor beta chains below was sequenced from the same sample in a study of chemoradiotherapy in HPV16-positive cancers. Profiling relied on immunoSEQ multiplex PCR, and the TCRdb table lists in-frame clones only, not all of them. The repertoire includes about 67,000 clones, 88% of them detected once, and 4.2% sits in the top ten. Here the sequenced sample was blood, taken from a patient who underwent chemoradiotherapy. These receptors were collected from a human donor with HPV-associated anogenital cancer.

The chain combines TRBV30 with TRBJ2-7, with D tentatively TRBD1 (7 bases). The V end was cut by 0 bases, the J end by 3 bases, with 12 bases between. From germline, CDR1 is GTSNPN and CDR2 SVGIG (reference sequence). The CDR3 spans 14 residues. In DNA form, the CDR3 reads TGTGCCTGGAGTGTACGGCAGGGGGGCTACGAGCAGTACTTC. This codes for CAWSVRQGGYEQYF.

The chain carries TRBV5-1 and TRBJ2-5; no reliable D call. The CDR3 spans 12 residues. Germline V gene lookup returns CDR1 SGHRS and CDR2 YFSETQ. V was shortened by 4 bases and J by 0 bases, with 4 bases between the two germline ends. CDR3 region: CASSRYQETQYF. CDR3 sequence (DNA): TGCGCCAGCAGCCGCTACCAAGAGACCCAGTACTTC. Supplemented by reference TRBV5-1 and TRBJ2-5, the full variable domain reads KAGVTQTPRYLIKTRGQQVTLSCSPISGHRSVSWYQQTPGQGLQFLFEYFSETQRNKGNFPGRFSGRQFSNSRSEMNVSTLELGDSALYLCASSRYQETQYFGPGTRLLVL.

The gene calls are TRBV11-2 and TRBJ1-4; 8 bases are shared with TRBD1. The germline V gene has CDR1 SGHAT and CDR2 FQNNGV. Trimming removed 5 bases from V and 6 bases from J; junction bases left unmatched: 5. CDR3 length equals 14 residues. The CDR3 loop reads CASSIVTGDEKLFF. Here the CDR3 DNA reads TGTGCCAGCAGCATCGTGACAGGGGATGAAAAACTGTTTTTT.

This clone occurred a few times. V usage is TRBV6-1 and J usage is TRBJ1-5; perhaps TRBD1 as D (5 bases). This CDR3 is built from 15 residues. V lost 4 bases to trimming and J lost 2 bases, with 12 bases between them. The germline V gene encodes CDR1 MNHNS and CDR2 SASEGT. This chain's CDR3 is CASSVLIQGNQPQHF. The CDR3, as DNA: TGTGCCAGCAGTGTCCTGATACAGGGCAATCAGCCCCAGCATTTT.

V usage is TRBV28 and J usage is TRBJ1-2, with D possibly being TRBD1 (5 bases). This CDR3 has 19 amino acids. V was cut by 0 bases and J by 5 bases, with 25 bases left in between. The germline V gene has CDR1 MDHEN and CDR2 SYDVKM. The CDR3 bases are TGTGCCAGCAGTTTATGGCGTGGGACGGACCCTGCCCCCTTTTATGGCTACACCTTC. The encoded protein is CASSLWRGTDPAPFYGYTF.

CDR3 residues: CASRLAVDPLRGRPQHF. The CDR3 DNA is TGTGCAAGTCGCTTAGCAGTTGATCCTCTCAGGGGTAGGCCCCAGCATTTT. The V call is TRBV12-2, the J call TRBJ1-5; the table's D call of TRBD1 was not tested on the DNA. TRBV12-2 constitutes a pseudogene. CDR3 length equals 17 residues.

J is TRBJ1-4 and V is TRBV4-1, with D perhaps TRBD1 (5 bases). V was cut by 4 bases and J by 4 bases, with 13 bases left in between. The CDR3 is 15 amino acids. CDR1 and CDR2 from the germline V gene are MGHRA and YSYEKL. The CDR3 DNA reads TGCGCCAGCAGCCTGCTAAGGGGAATTAATGAAAAACTGTTTTTT. Amino acids: CASSLLRGINEKLFF.

By proportion, this clone is medium-sized. The chain joins TRBV2 to TRBJ1-1; D is undetermined. There are 13 residues in the CDR3. Per the germline V gene, CDR1 is SNHLY and CDR2 is FYNNEI. V was pared by 10 bases and J by 0 bases, with 12 bases between. The DNA for the CDR3 is TGTGCCACCCAGGAATACATGAACACTGAAGCTTTCTTT. It translates to CATQEYMNTEAFF. Full variable domain (outside the CDR3, taken from reference TRBV2 and TRBJ1-1): EPEVTQTPSHQVTQMGQEVILRCVPISNHLYFYWYRQILGQKVEFLVSFYNNEISEKSEIFDDQFSVERPDGSNFTLKIRSTKLEDSAMYFCATQEYMNTEAFFGQGTRLTVV.

This clone has a single count. The chain links TRBV7-2 to TRBJ2-7; D is ambiguous. Germline CDR1 is SGHTA and CDR2 is FQGNSA. The CDR3 runs to 13 residues. Trimming removed 5 bases at V and 2 bases at J, with 10 bases between. The CDR3 region has the DNA TGTGCCAGCAGCCTTGCGCTAGCCTACGAGCAGTACTTC. This translates into CASSLALAYEQYF. Combining the CDR3 with reference TRBV7-2 and TRBJ2-7 gives the whole variable domain GAGVSQSPSNKVTEKGKDVELRCDPISGHTALYWYRQSLGQGLEFLIYFQGNSAPDKSGLPSDRFSAERTGGSVSTLTIQRTQQEDSAVYLCASSLALAYEQYFGPGTRLTVT.

This clone was seen a few times. V usage is TRBV7-9 and J usage is TRBJ2-5; 8 bases align to TRBD1. The V and J ends lost 5 bases and 0 bases, in that order; junction bases with no gene match: 11. CDR3 size: 17 residues. CDR1 and CDR2 from the germline V gene are SEHNR and FQNEAQ (reference sequence). CDR3 bases: TGTGCCAGCAGCCGGGACAGGTCAGCTTGGTACCAAGAGACCCAGTACTTC. Protein product: CASSRDRSAWYQETQYF.

The chain has TRBV18 and TRBJ2-7; a possible D gene is TRBD1 (6 bases). Looked up from germline, CDR1 is KGHSH and CDR2 is LQKENI. With 3 bases removed from V and 3 bases from J, the gap between germline ends came to 18 bases. The CDR3 is 16 amino acids. The CDR3 DNA sequence: TGTGCCAGCTCACCCAAACAGGGTCCCTATGGCTACGAGCAGTACTTC. It specifies CASSPKQGPYGYEQYF.

The chain couples TRBV29-1 to TRBJ1-6, with D uncertain. Deletions cut 5 bases from V and 5 bases from J, with 13 bases between. This CDR3 is 14 amino acids long. Germline CDR1 and CDR2: SQVTM and ANQGSEA. CDR3 sequence reads: CSVSVGSNNSPLHF. The CDR3 DNA sequence: TGCAGCGTTTCCGTAGGGAGTAATAATTCACCCCTCCACTTT.

The CDR3 DNA is TGTGCCAGCATCCGAGGAGGGGCAACGTTGTCACGGTCTGGAAACACCATATATTTT. It translates to CASIRGGATLSRSGNTIYF. The chain combines TRBV5-4 with TRBJ1-3; a possible D gene is TRBD1 (5 bases). V lost 6 bases to trimming and J lost 1 base, with 26 bases between them. The V gene's germline CDR1 is SGHNT and CDR2 YYREEE (reference sequence). This CDR3 is built from 19 residues.

The genes are TRBV11-2 and TRBJ2-7, with D hard to call. This CDR3 is 13 amino acids long. Germline CDR1 reads SGHAT; CDR2 reads FQNNGV. The ends were cut back, 1 base at V and 7 bases at J, with 11 bases in the middle. For the CDR3, the DNA is TGTGCCAGCAGCTTAGGCCCGAGTCGAGAGCAGTACTTC. This gives the protein CASSLGPSREQYF.

The rearrangement uses TRBV28 and TRBJ1-2; 9 bases map to TRBD1. Per germline, CDR1 MDHEN and CDR2 SYDVKM. V lost 2 bases to trimming and J lost 8 bases; unmatched junction nucleotides: 9. The CDR3 covers 15 residues. CDR3 nucleotides: TGTGCCAGCAGTTTACAGCGCCGGGACAGGGTCGGCTACACCTTC. Translating it yields CASSLQRRDRVGYTF.

This chain joins TRBV28 and TRBJ1-6; the D gene is possibly TRBD1 (5 bases). V dropped 2 bases and J dropped 0 bases, with 14 bases sitting between them. This CDR3 is built from 18 residues. Germline values: CDR1 MDHEN, CDR2 SYDVKM. This CDR3 reads CASSLGAGEISYNSPLHF. The CDR3 bases are TGTGCCAGCAGTTTAGGGGCAGGAGAAATCTCCTATAATTCACCCCTCCACTTT.

The chain is built from TRBV30 and TRBJ2-7; D is unresolved. Germline V lookup: CDR1 GTSNPN, CDR2 SVGIG (reference sequence). The V gene lost 4 bases and the J gene lost 2 bases, with 12 bases spanning the gap. This CDR3 comprises 13 residues. CDR3 bases: TGTGCCTGGAAGTACTCTGGGCCCTACGAGCAGTACTTC. Protein sequence: CAWKYSGPYEQYF.

This clone was counted a few times. This rearrangement joins TRBV29-1 to TRBJ1-1, with 10 nucleotides matching TRBD1. The germline V gene encodes CDR1 SQVTM and CDR2 ANQGSEA. The CDR3 runs to 13 residues. The ends lost 6 bases at V and 4 bases at J; junction bases unmatched: 5. CDR3 amino acids: CSVRDRGPTEAFF. The CDR3 region has the DNA TGCAGCGTCCGGGACAGGGGTCCCACTGAAGCTTTCTTT.

The chain is built from TRBV11-3 and TRBJ2-3; 8 nucleotides align to TRBD1. V lost 5 bases, J lost 2 bases, and 6 bases stayed unmatched. The CDR3 runs to 15 residues. Germline assignment: CDR1 SGHNT and CDR2 YENEEA. Written as DNA, the CDR3 is TGTGCCAGCAGCCGAGACAGGGGCCCCACAGATACGCAGTATTTT. This translates into CASSRDRGPTDTQYF.

The gene calls are TRBV7-9 and TRBJ2-6; 8 bases map to TRBD1. Germline assignment: CDR1 SEHNR and CDR2 FQNEAQ (reference sequence). J lost 4 bases, V lost 6 bases, and 11 bases had no gene match. The CDR3 extends over 17 amino acids. CDR3 region: CASSRRQGLEGANVLTF. CDR3 bases: TGTGCCAGCAGTCGTAGACAGGGGCTGGAGGGGGCCAACGTCCTGACTTTC.

As for this clone: Other nucleotide sequences in the sample specify the same CDR3. This sequence joins TRBV5-1 and TRBJ2-5; possible D gene TRBD1, 6 bases. This CDR3 comprises 13 residues. Trimming took off 2 bases at V and 2 bases at J, with 7 bases between the two ends. The germline V gene has CDR1 SGHRS and CDR2 YFSETQ. In DNA, the CDR3 is TGCGCCAGCAGCTTTACAGGGCAAGAGACCCAGTACTTC. Its translation: CASSFTGQETQYF.

This chain links TRBV7-9 with TRBJ1-1; perhaps TRBD1 as D (5 bases). V gave up 3 bases and J gave up 5 bases, with 13 bases separating them. The CDR3 covers 14 residues. Germline values: CDR1 SEHNR, CDR2 FQNEAQ (reference sequence). This chain's CDR3 is CASSFEGVGTEAFF. The CDR3 coding sequence is TGTGCCAGCAGCTTTGAAGGGGTTGGGACTGAAGCTTTCTTT. Full variable domain (rest looked up from reference TRBV7-9 and TRBJ1-1): DTGVSQNPRHKITKRGQNVTFRCDPISEHNRLYWYRQTLGQGPEFLTYFQNEAQLEKSRLLSDRFSAERPKGSFSTLEIQRTEQGDSAMYLCASSFEGVGTEAFFGQGTRLTVV.

The chain recombines TRBV5-6 with TRBJ2-1; the D gene is possibly TRBD2 (6 bases). Germline V gene sequence: CDR1 SGHDT, CDR2 YYEEEE. The CDR3 contains 15 residues. The V gene lost 1 base and the J gene lost 5 bases, with 13 bases spanning the gap. CDR3 coding DNA: TGTGCCAGCAGCTTGAACCCGGGACTCAACAATGAGCAGTTCTTC. Its protein product is CASSLNPGLNNEQFF.

V and J are TRBV5-6 and TRBJ1-2; 10 bases match TRBD1. This CDR3 region has 17 residues. From germline, CDR1 is SGHDT and CDR2 YYEEEE. V dropped 4 bases and J dropped 3; count of bases not matched to a gene: 12. The DNA for the CDR3 is TGTGCCAGCAGCGAACGACAGGGGGCGCCGGCATACTATGGCTACACCTTC. Translated: CASSERQGAPAYYGYTF.

This sequence joins TRBV6-5 and TRBJ1-2, with D maybe TRBD1 (5 bases). Germline V gives CDR1 MNHEY, CDR2 SVGAGI. Trimming removed 0 bases at V and 7 bases at J, with 18 bases between. The CDR3 consists of 16 residues. DNA for the CDR3: TGTGCCAGCAGTTACTCGATCGTGGACACGGCCAGTGGCTACACCTTC. Residues: CASSYSIVDTASGYTF.

V is TRBV28 and J is TRBJ1-4; the match to TRBD1 covers 10 bases. The germline V gene encodes CDR1 MDHEN and CDR2 SYDVKM. There are 15 residues in the CDR3. The V gene end was trimmed by 6 bases and the J gene end by 6 bases; junction bases not matched to a gene: 7. CDR3 protein: CASRVGTGVDEKLFF. The CDR3 DNA reads as TGTGCCAGCAGGGTTGGGACAGGGGTGGATGAAAAACTGTTTTTT.

The gene calls are TRBV5-1 and TRBJ2-1, with 13 bases fitting TRBD2. Germline CDR1 reads SGHRS; CDR2 reads YFSETQ. The CDR3 spans 15 residues. J gave up 7 bases and V 4 bases, and 5 bases lay outside the gene matches. Here the CDR3 DNA reads TGCGCCAGCAGCCGACTAGCGGGGGGCGGAAATGAGCAGTTCTTC. It yields the protein CASSRLAGGGNEQFF.

This chain links TRBV6-5 with TRBJ1-2, with 7 bases that match TRBD1. Trimming at V came to 6 bases and at J to 0 bases, leaving 7 bases not matched to a gene. Germline CDR1 MNHEY, CDR2 SVGAGI. The CDR3 length is 15 residues. Written as DNA, the CDR3 is TGTGCCAGCAGCCGCGACAGGGAGGCTAACTATGGCTACACCTTC. It specifies CASSRDREANYGYTF.